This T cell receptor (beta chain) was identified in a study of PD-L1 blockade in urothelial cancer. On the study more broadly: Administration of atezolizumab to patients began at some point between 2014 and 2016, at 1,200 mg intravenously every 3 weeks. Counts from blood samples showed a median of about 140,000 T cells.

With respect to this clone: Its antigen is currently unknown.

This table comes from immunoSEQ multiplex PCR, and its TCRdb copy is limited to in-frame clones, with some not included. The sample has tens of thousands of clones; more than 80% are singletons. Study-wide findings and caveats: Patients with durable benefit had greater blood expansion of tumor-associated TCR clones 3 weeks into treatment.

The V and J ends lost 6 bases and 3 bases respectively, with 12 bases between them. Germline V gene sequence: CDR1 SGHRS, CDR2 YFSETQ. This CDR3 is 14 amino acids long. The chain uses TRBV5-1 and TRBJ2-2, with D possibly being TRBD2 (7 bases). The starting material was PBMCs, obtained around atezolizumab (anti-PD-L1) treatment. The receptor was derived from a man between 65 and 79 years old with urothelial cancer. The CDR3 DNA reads TGCGCCAGCAAGGGGGGGCCTTACACCGGGGAGCTGTTTTTT. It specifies CASKGGPYTGELFF.